The rows below give T cell receptor beta chains drawn from one sample of a study of blood T cell repertoires in COVID-19. Generated by immunoSEQ multiplex PCR, the TCRdb table keeps only in-frame clones and is missing some. The table lists approximately 490,000 clones, more than 85% of them singletons. The sample was PBMCs or T cells enriched from blood (not recorded which). All receptors come from a woman aged 55-75 years who had recovered from COVID-19. Both conserved end residues are part of each CDR3. D genes are given only for firm matches. Clone sizes are given selectively: once, few, many, or a class where the clone is expanded.

clone_size	v_call	d_call	j_call	cdr3_nt	cdr3_aa
few	TRBV5-1	-	TRBJ2-2	TGCGCCAGCAGCTTAGGCAGGGGCAGGTTGGCCGGGGAGCTGTTTTTT	CASSLGRGRLAGELFF
-	TRBV6-5	TRBD1	TRBJ2-1	TGTGCCAGCAGAACCTCGGACAGGGTCAACAATGAGCAGTTCTTC	CASRTSDRVNNEQFF
-	TRBV14	-	TRBJ2-5	TGTGCCAGCAGTCGTACCGAGGGAGAGACCCAGTACTTC	CASSRTEGETQYF
-	TRBV10-1	TRBD1	TRBJ2-1	TGCGCCAGCAGTCCAGACAGGGTCGGTGAGCAGTTCTTC	CASSPDRVGEQFF
once	TRBV24-1	-	TRBJ2-5	TGTGCCACCAGTGAGCGTCAGGGGTTGGGAGAGACCCAGTACTTC	CATSERQGLGETQYF
-	TRBV3-1/TRBV3-2	-	TRBJ1-2	TGTGCCAGCAGCCGACAGGCTAACTATGGCTACACCTTC	CASSRQANYGYTF
-	TRBV5-6	-	TRBJ1-6	TGTGCCAGCAGCTTAACAAGGGGTGACAATTCACCCCTCCACTTT	CASSLTRGDNSPLHF
-	TRBV19	TRBD2	TRBJ2-1	TGTGCCAGTAGGCCCGTGGGCGGGGGATTCGAGCAGTTCTTC	CASRPVGGGFEQFF
-	TRBV10-1	TRBD1	TRBJ1-4	TGCGCCAGCAGTCCGGGACAGGGAGGAAAACTGTTTTTT	CASSPGQGGKLFF
-	TRBV2	-	TRBJ1-5	TGTGCCAGCAGTGAACAGGGGTCTCATCAGCCCCAGCATTTT	CASSEQGSHQPQHF
-	TRBV24-1	TRBD1	TRBJ1-5	TGTGCCACCAGTGGACAGGGGGGCAATCAGCCCCAGCATTTT	CATSGQGGNQPQHF
-	TRBV5-1	TRBD1	TRBJ1-4	TGCGCCAGCAGCTCAGAGGGGGCTCCTAATGAAAAACTGTTTTTT	CASSSEGAPNEKLFF
-	TRBV11-3	TRBD2	TRBJ2-4	TGTGCCAGCAGCCAAGTAGCGGGGGCGTCAAACATTCAGTACTTC	CASSQVAGASNIQYF
-	TRBV7-8	-	TRBJ1-4	TGTGCCAGCAGCTTCAGGGGCCCTAATGAAAAACTGTTTTTT	CASSFRGPNEKLFF
-	TRBV3-1/TRBV3-2	TRBD2	TRBJ2-5	TGTGCCAGCAGCCGGGGACTAGCGGGGGGTAGGGGAGAGACCCAGTACTTC	CASSRGLAGGRGETQYF
-	TRBV27	-	TRBJ2-7	TGTGCCAGCAGTTTATCAGGACAGCCGGCCCACTACGAGCAGTACTTC	CASSLSGQPAHYEQYF
-	TRBV10-3	TRBD1	TRBJ2-3	TGTGCCATCAGTGCTGGGGACAGGGTCCGCACAGATACGCAGTATTTT	CAISAGDRVRTDTQYF
-	TRBV12-3/TRBV12-4	-	TRBJ1-5	TGTGCCAGCAGTACAGGGTTAGGGCAGCCCCAGCATTTT	CASSTGLGQPQHF
-	TRBV13	TRBD2	TRBJ2-4	TGTGCCAGCAGCCACGGGCGGGGGGCAAAGAACATTCAGTACTTC	CASSHGRGAKNIQYF
-	TRBV7-8	-	TRBJ2-7	TGTGCCAGCAGCCGAACGGGGCGGGGGCTAGAATACGAGCAGTACTTC	CASSRTGRGLEYEQYF
-	TRBV28	TRBD1	TRBJ1-2	TGTGCCAGCAGTCGAACAGGGGGAGAAGGCTACACCTTC	CASSRTGGEGYTF
-	TRBV5-6	-	TRBJ1-2	TGTGCCAGCAGCCTACCCATACAGGGACCCGAGGGGGGCTACACCTTC	CASSLPIQGPEGGYTF
-	TRBV5-1	-	TRBJ2-4	TGCGCCAGCAGCTTACCGAGTTATGAGGACATTCAGTACTTC	CASSLPSYEDIQYF
-	TRBV18	TRBD1	TRBJ2-3	TGTGCCAGCTCACCTCCAGGGGGCATGGCAGATACGCAGTATTTT	CASSPPGGMADTQYF
-	TRBV2	-	TRBJ2-2	TGTGCCAGCAAAGTCGCCCGGGGGAACACCGGGGAGCTGTTTTTT	CASKVARGNTGELFF
-	TRBV2	-	TRBJ1-5	TGTGCCAGCAGGGGAGAGAGCAATCAGCCCCAGCATTTT	CASRGESNQPQHF
-	TRBV2	TRBD2	TRBJ2-1	TGTGCCAGCAGCGGAAGGGCGGGGGGGCGGCTACACAATGAGCAGTTCTTC	CASSGRAGGRLHNEQFF
-	TRBV2	-	TRBJ1-6	TGTGCCAGCAGGCAGACAGGCTATAATTCACCCCTCCACTTT	CASRQTGYNSPLHF
-	TRBV4-1	-	TRBJ2-4	TGCGCCAGCAGCCAAGATCCCCCAGGCCTATTAGCCAAAAACATTCAGTACTTC	CASSQDPPGLLAKNIQYF
-	TRBV6-4	-	TRBJ2-3	TGTGCCAGCAGTGAGCGGGGAAGCAGCCCTTTTAGCACAGATACGCAGTATTTT	CASSERGSSPFSTDTQYF
-	TRBV24-1	TRBD1	TRBJ2-1	TGTGCCACCAGTGATTCGGGACAGGGGGTAACAAATGAGCAGTTCTTC	CATSDSGQGVTNEQFF
-	TRBV3-1/TRBV3-2	TRBD1	TRBJ2-1	TGTGCCAGCAGCCACAAAGTCCGGGACAGTACTAACAATGAGCAGTTCTTC	CASSHKVRDSTNNEQFF
-	TRBV11-2	-	TRBJ1-2	TGTGCCAGCAGCCCGGACACTAACTATGGCTACACCTTC	CASSPDTNYGYTF
once	TRBV9	TRBD2	TRBJ2-1	TGTGCCAGCAGCGTAGGGACTAGCAATGAGCAGTTCTTC	CASSVGTSNEQFF
-	TRBV18	TRBD2	TRBJ2-5	TGTGCCAGCTCAATGGGGACTAGCGGACAAGAGACCCAGTACTTC	CASSMGTSGQETQYF
-	TRBV3-1/TRBV3-2	TRBD1	TRBJ2-7	TGTGCCAGCAGCCAAGGGGGGACAGTCTACGAGCAGTACTTC	CASSQGGTVYEQYF
-	TRBV2	-	TRBJ1-2	TGTGCCAGCAGTGACCTGGGGCAGAGTAACTATGGCTACACCTTC	CASSDLGQSNYGYTF
-	TRBV3-1/TRBV3-2	-	TRBJ2-3	TGTGCCAGCAGCCATTCCCAACTCTCTGGCACAGATACGCAGTATTTT	CASSHSQLSGTDTQYF
-	TRBV30	TRBD1	TRBJ1-2	TGTGCCTGGAGGCACAGGGGAAAAGCTAACTATGGCTACACCTTC	CAWRHRGKANYGYTF
-	TRBV4-1	TRBD1	TRBJ1-5	TGCGCCAGCAGCCACCAACGGACAGGGGGTGTGGGTCAGCCCCAGCATTTT	CASSHQRTGGVGQPQHF
-	TRBV11-2	TRBD1	TRBJ1-6	TGTGCCAGCAGCCGACAGGGTTCACCCCTCCACTTT	CASSRQGSPLHF
once	TRBV7-2	TRBD1	TRBJ1-3	TGTGCCAGCAGCTCCGGACAGGGTGGCTCTGGAAACACCATATATTTT	CASSSGQGGSGNTIYF
-	TRBV10-2	TRBD1	TRBJ1-5	TGCGCCAGCAGTGAGAACACAGGGGGGGATCAGCCCCAGCATTTT	CASSENTGGDQPQHF
-	TRBV30	TRBD1	TRBJ2-7	TGTGCCTGGAGTACTACCGGGACAGGGGGAGAGCAGTACTTC	CAWSTTGTGGEQYF
-	TRBV5-1	-	TRBJ1-1	TGCGCCAGCAGCGAGAGGGGAGGATCTGAAGCTTTCTTT	CASSERGGSEAFF
many	TRBV15	-	TRBJ2-7	TGTGCCACCAGCAGAGATGTGAAGGGGCCCTACGAGCAGTACTTC	CATSRDVKGPYEQYF
-	TRBV5-1	-	TRBJ2-1	TGCGCCAGCAGCTTGGTGGCGGAAAGGCAGTTCTTC	CASSLVAERQFF
-	TRBV11-2	TRBD1	TRBJ1-5	TGTGCCAGCAGCCGCCTAGCACAGGGGGCAGGTCAGCCCCAGCATTTT	CASSRLAQGAGQPQHF
-	TRBV28	-	TRBJ1-4	TGTGCCAGCAGTCCCCCCGGGACACGTAATGAAAAACTGTTTTTT	CASSPPGTRNEKLFF
-	TRBV2	TRBD1	TRBJ1-5	TGTGCCAGCAGTACGACAGGGGGTCAGCCCCAGCATTTT	CASSTTGGQPQHF
-	TRBV27	TRBD2	TRBJ2-7	TGTGCCAGCAGTATCACTAGCGGGGGGACCGAGCAGTACTTC	CASSITSGGTEQYF
-	TRBV19	-	TRBJ2-7	TGTGCCAGTAGTATAGTACCAGGGAACGAGCAGTACTTC	CASSIVPGNEQYF
-	TRBV10-1	TRBD2	TRBJ2-3	TGCGCCAGCAGTCCCGGACTAGCGGGGGGTCTCCCGGATACGCAGTATTTT	CASSPGLAGGLPDTQYF
-	TRBV7-8	-	TRBJ1-2	TGTGCCAGCAGCTTAGGGGCAGGGATACAAGCTAACTATGGCTACACCTTC	CASSLGAGIQANYGYTF
-	TRBV5-1	TRBD1	TRBJ2-1	TGCGCCAGCAGCTTTAGACAGGGAGCAGACTCCTACAATGAGCAGTTCTTC	CASSFRQGADSYNEQFF
-	TRBV5-1	-	TRBJ2-2	TGCGCCAGCAGCTTGGGGTCGGGGGACACCGGGGAGCTGTTTTTT	CASSLGSGDTGELFF
-	TRBV4-1	TRBD2	TRBJ2-5	TGCGCCAGCAGCCAAGGTATAGCGGGGGCTCGAGAGACCCAGTACTTC	CASSQGIAGARETQYF